One and the same sample provided the 24 T cell receptor beta chains below, sequenced in a study of T cells in Graves' hyperthyroidism and ophthalmopathy. TCR beta CDR3 regions were amplified from RNA. During a first-round RT-PCR of the TCR CDR3, the HTBI primer set was used. TCRdb fed the multiplex PCR reads into MiXCR, producing one record per CDR3 protein. This sample has 500,000 to 600,000 distinct CDR3 sequences, with roughly 46% found just once. The sequencing input was peripheral blood or thyroid tissue (not recorded which). Receptors were obtained from a woman between 18 and 29 years old with Graves' hyperthyroidism.

This clonotype showed up many times. The chain joins TRBV5-1 to TRBJ2-5, with 8 positions matching TRBD1. This CDR3 comprises 14 residues. CDR1 and CDR2 (germline): SGHRS, YFSETQ. V was pared by 3 bases and J by 9 bases, with 10 bases of the junction left unmatched. The CDR3 region has the DNA TGCGCCAGCAGCTCGGGACAGGTCCAAGAAGCCCAGTACTTC. This gives the protein CASSSGQVQEAQYF.

This clonotype came up a few times. The chain employs TRBV28 and TRBJ1-2; 7 nucleotides agree with TRBD1. The V and J ends lost 8 bases and 8 bases, in that order; junction bases with no gene match: 8. CDR1 is MDHEN and CDR2 is SYDVKM in the germline V gene. The CDR3 has 12 amino acids. This chain's CDR3 is CASGFTTGGYTF. The CDR3 DNA reads as TGTGCCAGCGGCTTTACGACAGGGGGCTACACCTTC.

Of note for this clonotype: Sequence at one end of the junction differs from germline and may be a read error. This sequence joins TRBV6-5 and TRBJ1-1, with 7 bases identical to TRBD1. CDR3 size: 14 residues. Per germline, CDR1 MNHEY and CDR2 SVGAGI. The CDR3 bases are TGTGTCAGCAGTATGGGACAGCAAATGACTGAAGCTTTCTTT. This translates into CVSSMGQQMTEAFF.

In its sample, this clonotype was seen a few times. The chain combines TRBV7-3 with TRBJ2-7, with D possibly matching TRBD2 (5 bases). This CDR3 has 13 amino acids. Looked up from germline, CDR1 is SGHTA and CDR2 is FQGTGA. V was shortened by 5 bases and J by 4 bases, with 12 bases between the two germline ends. The CDR3 nucleotides read TGTGCCAGCAGCCGCGAGGGTCGGTACGAGCAGTACTTC. It specifies CASSREGRYEQYF.

This clonotype showed up many times. This rearrangement joins TRBV20-1 to TRBJ2-5; the D call may be TRBD1 or TRBD2 (5 bases each). The V end lost 0 bases, the J end lost 6 bases, and 14 bases lay between the germline ends. The germline gives CDR1 DFQATT, CDR2 SNEGSKA (reference sequence). The CDR3 loop spans 14 amino acids. Here the CDR3 DNA reads TGCAGTGCTAGAGATAGGTCGGGGACGCAGACCCAGTACTTC. Amino acids: CSARDRSGTQTQYF.

The sample holds many counts of this clonotype. V is TRBV12-3 or TRBV12-4 and J is TRBJ1-5; 7 bases agree with TRBD1. V was clipped by 6 bases and J by 2 bases; unmatched bases: 10. The CDR3 contains 16 residues. In DNA form, the CDR3 reads TGTGCCAGCAGCCCCTTACAGGGGTCGGGCAATCAGCCCCAGCATTTT. This codes for CASSPLQGSGNQPQHF.

This rearrangement joins TRBV3-1 to TRBJ2-1, with 10 bases identical to TRBD2. Germline V gene data show CDR1 as LGHDT and CDR2 as YNNKEL (reference sequence). The junction had 2 bases not matched to a gene; V was cut back by 0 bases and J by 3 bases. The CDR3 covers 16 residues. The CDR3 spells CASSQDLAGGYNEQFF. The CDR3 nucleotides read TGTGCCAGCAGCCAAGATTTAGCGGGAGGCTACAATGAGCAGTTCTTC.

V usage is TRBV19 and J usage is TRBJ1-6; 10 positions agree with TRBD1. The CDR3 extends over 15 amino acids. V lost 5 bases, J lost 8 bases, and 6 bases stayed unmatched. Germline lookup yields CDR1 LNHDA and CDR2 SQIVND (reference sequence). The DNA for the CDR3 is TGTGCCAGTAGTGAGTGGGACAGGGGCGATTCACCCCTCCACTTT. Amino acids: CASSEWDRGDSPLHF.

In this sample, this clonotype turned up many times. The chain has TRBV9 and TRBJ2-2, with 12 bases identical to TRBD2. The CDR3 covers 20 residues. With V trimmed by 4 bases and J by 0 bases, 13 bases remained unmatched. CDR1 is SGDLS and CDR2 is YYNGEE in the germline V gene. CDR3 bases: TGTGCCAGCAGCCCCCGTTGTTGGTCTAGCGGGAGGGCGAACACCGGGGAGCTGTTTTTT. It yields the protein CASSPRCWSSGRANTGELFF. Together with reference TRBV9 and TRBJ2-2, the CDR3 gives the full variable domain: DSGVTQTPKHLITATGQRVTLRCSPRSGDLSVYWYQQSLDQGLQFLIQYYNGEERAKGNILERFSAQQFPDLHSELNLSSLELGDSALYFCASSPRCWSSGRANTGELFFGEGSRLTVL.

CDR3 nucleotide sequence: TGCAGTGCCAGCAGGACAGGGTTAGGGGGTCAGCCCCAGCATTTT. The encoded protein is CSASRTGLGGQPQHF. The chain employs TRBV20-1 and TRBJ1-5; 8 nucleotides agree with TRBD1. The trim removed 6 bases at V and 6 bases at J, leaving 13 bases unmatched. Germline V lookup: CDR1 DFQATT, CDR2 SNEGSKA (reference sequence). The CDR3 is made up of 15 amino acids.

This clonotype showed up just a few times. The V gene is TRBV7-9, the J gene TRBJ2-7; 9 positions agree with TRBD2. The CDR3 sequence is 18 residues long. The V gene's germline CDR1 is SEHNR and CDR2 FQNEAQ (reference sequence). The V gene end was trimmed by 1 base and the J gene end by 2 bases; junction bases not matched to a gene: 12. The CDR3 DNA sequence: TGTGCCAGCAGCTTAGAAACAGCGTCTGGCGGGAGGGCCTACGAGCAGTACTTC. This gives the protein CASSLETASGGRAYEQYF.

V gene TRBV20-1 combines with J gene TRBJ1-6; D is ambiguous. Trimming removed 2 bases at V and 2 bases at J, with 10 bases between. The germline V gene has CDR1 DFQATT and CDR2 SNEGSKA (reference sequence). The CDR3 loop spans 15 amino acids. CDR3 DNA sequence: TGCAGTGCTAGACGGCAGCCGACCTATAATTCACCCCTCCACTTT. Its translation: CSARRQPTYNSPLHF.

This clonotype was counted a few times. V is TRBV5-1 and J is TRBJ1-2, with 8 positions matching TRBD1. The CDR3 extends over 15 amino acids. V was pared by 4 bases and J by 6 bases, with 11 bases of the junction left unmatched. CDR1 and CDR2 (germline): SGHRS, YFSETQ. The CDR3 nucleotides are TGCGCCAGCAGCCCCGGGACAGGACGGGATGATGGCTACACCTTC. Protein sequence: CASSPGTGRDDGYTF.

This clonotype was found many times. The chain has TRBV6-5 and TRBJ1-4; D is possibly TRBD1 (6 bases). V was trimmed by 6 bases and J by 4 bases, leaving 15 bases between them. This CDR3 has 15 amino acids. Germline V lookup: CDR1 MNHEY, CDR2 SVGAGI. The CDR3 DNA follows: TGTGCCAGCAGAGCAGGACAGACGTATAATGAAAAACTGTTTTTT. Translation gives CASRAGQTYNEKLFF.

The J gene is TRBJ2-3, the V gene TRBV5-4; D call uncertain. V shed 0 bases and J shed 0 bases, with 8 bases lying between them. The CDR3 contains 15 residues. The V gene's germline CDR1 is SGHNT and CDR2 YYREEE (reference sequence). The CDR3, as DNA: TGTGCCAGCAGCTTGGACACCCAAAGCACAGATACGCAGTATTTT. Its protein product is CASSLDTQSTDTQYF.

This clonotype showed up just once. This chain connects TRBV7-4 to TRBJ2-7, with TRBD2 identical over 7 bases. The CDR3 sequence is 16 residues long. V trimming: 5 bases; J trimming: 3 bases; junction bases outside the gene matches: 13. Germline CDR1 is SGHVT and CDR2 is SQSDAQ. CDR3 sequence (DNA): TGTGCCAGCAGCAAAGGGGACGGGGCTAGCGGCTACGAGCAGTACTTC. It is translated as CASSKGDGASGYEQYF.

The chain recombines TRBV29-1 with TRBJ1-2, with D unclear. V was shortened by 4 bases and J by 5 bases, with 11 bases between the two germline ends. From germline, CDR1 is SQVTM and CDR2 ANQGSEA. This CDR3 has 12 residues. The CDR3 is CSVAGQAYGYTF. The CDR3, as DNA: TGCAGCGTTGCTGGGCAGGCTTATGGCTACACCTTC. Together with reference TRBV29-1 and TRBJ1-2, the CDR3 gives the full variable domain: SAVISQKPSRDICQRGTSLTIQCQVDSQVTMMFWYRQQPGQSLTLIATANQGSEATYESGFVIDKFPISRPNLTFSTLTVSNMSPEDSSIYLCSVAGQAYGYTFGSGTRLTVV.

CDR3 nucleotide sequence: TGTGCCAGCAGCCCCATGGGTTCGAATCAGCCCCAGCATTTT. It specifies CASSPMGSNQPQHF. This chain links TRBV9 with TRBJ1-5; D unclear. V was clipped by 4 bases and J by 4 bases, with 12 bases between them. Per germline, CDR1 SGDLS and CDR2 YYNGEE. The CDR3 extends over 14 amino acids.

Remarks on this clonotype: Without the conserved terminal phenylalanine or tryptophan, this CDR3 likely stems from a read error. The CDR3 DNA sequence: TGTGCCAGCAGCTCCCCGGTGATCCCCTACGAGCAGTACCTC. Protein: CASSSPVIPYEQYL. The chain couples TRBV5-5 to TRBJ2-7; D is unclear. CDR1 SGHKS and CDR2 YYEKEE come from the germline V gene (reference sequence). V was shortened by 3 bases and J by 2 bases, with 12 bases between the two germline ends. This CDR3 spans 14 amino acids.

The chain couples TRBV5-1 to TRBJ2-7; the match to TRBD2 covers 11 bases. V gave up 0 bases and J gave up 5 bases; unmatched junction bases: 4. CDR3 size: 15 residues. Germline CDR1 and CDR2: SGHRS and YFSETQ. Here the CDR3 reads CASSLGLAGIDEQYF. CDR3 nucleotides: TGCGCCAGCAGCTTGGGACTAGCGGGGATTGACGAGCAGTACTTC.

This chain joins TRBV11-3 and TRBJ1-5; 7 bases align to TRBD1. CDR3 length equals 16 residues. Germline V gene lookup returns CDR1 SGHNT and CDR2 YENEEA. With V trimmed by 5 bases and J by 1 base, 8 bases remained unmatched. The DNA of the CDR3 is TGTGCCAGCAGCCACGGACAGGAGCACAGCAATCAGCCCCAGCATTTT. This codes for CASSHGQEHSNQPQHF.

Ten or more counts support this clonotype. The CDR3: CASSQSGPDPQETQYF. CDR3 coding DNA: TGTGCCAGCAGCCAAAGTGGGCCAGACCCCCAAGAGACCCAGTACTTC. The rearrangement links TRBV7-3 to TRBJ2-5; D not resolved. V dropped 5 bases and J dropped 1 base, with 17 bases sitting between them. CDR3 length: 16 amino acids. Germline V gives CDR1 SGHTA, CDR2 FQGTGA.

This clonotype was seen repeatedly, ten times or more. The chain carries TRBV12-3 or TRBV12-4 and TRBJ2-2; no definite D call. The V end lost 4 bases, the J end lost 8 bases, and 11 bases lay between the germline ends. The CDR3 sequence is 13 residues long. The CDR3 DNA sequence: TGTGCCAGCAGTTCCCAAGGGATTGGGGAGCTGTTTTTT. This gives the protein CASSSQGIGELFF.

V usage is TRBV29-1 and J usage is TRBJ1-2, with D possibly TRBD1 on 5 matching bases. Germline CDR1 is SQVTM and CDR2 is ANQGSEA. The CDR3 runs 12 residues. Trimming removed 4 bases at V and 8 bases at J, with 14 bases between. The CDR3, as DNA: TGCAGCGTTGTGGGCAGGGACGGAGGCTACACCTTC. Protein sequence: CSVVGRDGGYTF.